The entry below gives a single T cell receptor beta chain sequence along with its context. This specimen comes from a study of T-cell memory formation after mild COVID-19. Study-wide background: Clusters of TCRs were largely donor specific.

The CDR3 contains 15 residues. With V trimmed by 5 bases and J by 7 bases, 11 bases remained unmatched. Germline assignment: CDR1 MNHEY and CDR2 SVGEGT. TCRdb reanalysed the 5' RACE reads using MiXCR and keeps one entry per CDR3 protein. The repertoire includes hundreds of thousands of distinct CDR3 sequences, over 20% of them detected once, and about an eighth sits in the top ten. This sequence originates from an adult woman who had mild COVID-19 (a few samples of this study predate the infection). Cell type and time point are not known. The specimen was PBMCs or a T cell subset sorted from them (not recorded which). The V gene is TRBV6-2 or TRBV6-3, the J gene TRBJ2-1; TRBD1 matches 7 bases. The CDR3 reads CASSLPGGRGNEQFF. DNA for the CDR3: TGTGCCAGCAGTCTACCGGGCGGCAGGGGGAATGAGCAGTTCTTC.